A few counts support the clone carrying this TCR beta chain. Germline and junction disagree at one end, which may indicate a read error. These data come from a study of CD8+CD57+ T cells in acquired aplastic anemia. Researchers used genomic DNA as the template to profile TCR beta VDJ and CDR3. TCRdb analysed the reads with MiXCR anew, one entry per CDR3 protein. The sample shows approximately 300,000 distinct CDR3 sequences, 45% to 65% of them seen only once. Sequencing was done on patients that had shown CD8+CD57+ cell expansion by flow cytometry. Patients, without exception, had severe acquired aplastic anemia. This CDR3 comprises 15 residues. Germline CDR1 is KGHSH and CDR2 is LQKENI.

V gene TRBV18 combines with J gene TRBJ1-5, with 7 bases fitting TRBD1. The sequenced sample was sorted CD4+, CD8+, or CD8+CD57+ T cells (not recorded which) from PBMCs. The origin of this receptor is a human donor with aplastic anemia. CDR3 nucleotides: TGTGCCAGTTCACCAAGGAGCACAGGGGATCAGCCCCAGCATTTT. Its translation is CASSPRSTGDQPQHF.